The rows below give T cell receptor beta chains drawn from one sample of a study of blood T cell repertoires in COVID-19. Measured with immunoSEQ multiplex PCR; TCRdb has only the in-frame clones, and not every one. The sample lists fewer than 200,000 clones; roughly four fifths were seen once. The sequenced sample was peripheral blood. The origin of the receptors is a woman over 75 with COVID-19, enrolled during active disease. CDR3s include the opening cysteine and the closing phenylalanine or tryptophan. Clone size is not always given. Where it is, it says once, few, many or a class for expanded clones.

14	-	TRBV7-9	CASSQGQGYTEAFF
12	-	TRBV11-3	CASRGISYEQYF
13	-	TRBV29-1	CSVGGGILHGYTF
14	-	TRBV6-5	CASSKTRVNTEAFF
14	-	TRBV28	CASSGGASYNEQFF
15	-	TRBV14	CASRRGLSLTDTQYF
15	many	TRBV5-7	CASKTLTVGNYGYTF
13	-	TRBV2	CASKIDIDTEAFF
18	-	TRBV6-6	CASSPVATGFKGRTEAFF
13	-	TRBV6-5	CASRTVGRGEQFF
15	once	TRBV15	CATSRDAAGQETQYF
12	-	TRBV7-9	CASSSLADTQYF
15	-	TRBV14	CASSQDRGRFYEQYF
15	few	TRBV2	CASRKLAGAHNEQFF
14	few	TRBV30	CAWRLAGVTDTQYF
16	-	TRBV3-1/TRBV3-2	CASSQGRDPVFYGYTF
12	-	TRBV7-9	CASSTLGNEQFF
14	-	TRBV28	CASRFIGTIGEAFF
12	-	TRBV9	CASSVDGNIQYF
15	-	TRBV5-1	CASRVGGANTGELFF
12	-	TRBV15	CATSRGRDEQYF
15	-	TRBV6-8	CASSSDRGSRTEAFF
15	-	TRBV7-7	CASSLGGGPYNEQFF
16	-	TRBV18	CASSRDGGSSYNEQFF
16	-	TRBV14	CASSTLPWALNTEAFF
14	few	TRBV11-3	CASSFRGLGTEAFF
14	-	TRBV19	CASKDRGTNEKLFF
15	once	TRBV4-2	CASSQDGGSQETQYF
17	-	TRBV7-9	CASSWVGAGDELDTQYF
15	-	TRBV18	CASSPGTGVDSGYTF
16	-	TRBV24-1	CATSDVVAGVTDTQYF
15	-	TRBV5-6	CASSRQGRTDYGYTF
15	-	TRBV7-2	CASSSRTSGRGEQFF
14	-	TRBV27	CASNDRGLPDTQYF
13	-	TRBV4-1	CASSQEAGYGYTF
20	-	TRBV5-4	CASSHGPHATGGLMNTEAFF
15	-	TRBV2	CASSEKTGGYNEQFF
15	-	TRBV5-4	CASSTGQGANYGYTF
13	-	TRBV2	CASKGTGLVGYTF
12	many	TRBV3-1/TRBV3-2	CASSRGRSEAFF
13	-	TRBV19	CASSPKRDQPQHF
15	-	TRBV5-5	CASSFRDSEAYEQYF
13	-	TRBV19	CASGAQGAYEQYF
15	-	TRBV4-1	CASSQDPGSGNTIYF
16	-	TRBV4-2	CASSPNGGDSNQPQHF
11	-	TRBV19	CASSQREIQYF
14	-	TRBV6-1	CASSDGKNYSPLHF
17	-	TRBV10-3	CAISAPGLAGGYNEQFF
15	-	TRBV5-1	CASSLTSGILNEQFF
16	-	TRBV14	CASSQDGTRRYNEQFF
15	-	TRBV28	CASSIFAGANYGYTF
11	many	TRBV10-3	CAISARDEQFF
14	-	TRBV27	CASSLQGALEGQYF
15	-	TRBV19	CASSPSGMNNEKLFF
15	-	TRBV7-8	CASSFALAGNYEQYF